This T cell receptor (beta chain) originates from a study of CD8+ T cells in alopecia areata. About the research overall: The tofacitinib course ran for 6 to 18 months and was followed by 6 months off drug. General observations from the study: Sharing of TCR sequences between patients (possibly for HLA-related reasons) was less clear than in mice.

Remarks on this clone: What it recognizes is unknown.

Sample treatment: oral pan-JAK inhibitor, 5-10 mg twice daily. Researchers gathered lesional scalp punch biopsies and peripheral blood from patients with alopecia areata. RNA extraction was followed by reverse transcription into cDNA, which acted as the sequencing template. Sequencing used immunoSEQ multiplex PCR; TCRdb keeps in-frame clones, though not all of them. Here the sample spans approximately 120,000 clones, 60% to 65% being singletons. The germline V gene has CDR1 LGHNA and CDR2 YSLEER. V shed 2 bases and J shed 4 bases, with 17 bases lying between them. This CDR3 region has 17 residues. Sequencing used CD4+ T cells sorted from blood, obtained at week 4, from a patient treated with tofacitinib. The chain couples TRBV4-3 to TRBJ2-2; the D gene could be TRBD1 or TRBD2 (6 bases each). The TCR originated in a human donor with alopecia areata. The CDR3 spells CASSQLGGSRFTGELFF. CDR3 nucleotide sequence: TGCGCCAGCAGCCAATTAGGGGGGAGTAGGTTCACCGGGGAGCTGTTTTTT.